This T cell receptor beta chain was sequenced for a study of cytomegalovirus exposure and HLA in healthy donors. Germline assignment: CDR1 SGHTA and CDR2 FQGNSA. J was trimmed by 2 bases and V by 5 bases; bases with no gene match: 4. The CDR3 loop spans 14 amino acids. PCR amplification relied on 60 Vbeta primers (plus 13 Jbeta primers). The data were produced by immunoSEQ multiplex PCR, yet TCRdb's version contains in-frame clones alone and is incomplete. The sample records some 56,000 clones, approximately 52% being singletons. On this clone itself: Antigen unknown.

Broader study findings: Reports described diagnosis of cytomegalovirus status by the classifier as highly specific and sensitive. Previously analyzed data showed that most TCR beta V segments were productive at a frequency of about 87% or about 30%.

The specimen sequenced was PBMCs. This TCR was recovered from a human donor in good health. The chain has TRBV7-2 and TRBJ2-7; 9 bases align to TRBD1. The CDR3 region is CASSPRDRAYEQYF. The CDR3 region has the DNA TGTGCCAGCAGCCCCCGGGACAGGGCCTACGAGCAGTACTTC. The full variable domain, rest sourced from reference TRBV7-2 and TRBJ2-7, is GAGVSQSPSNKVTEKGKDVELRCDPISGHTALYWYRQSLGQGLEFLIYFQGNSAPDKSGLPSDRFSAERTGGSVSTLTIQRTQQEDSAVYLCASSPRDRAYEQYFGPGTRLTVT.